The rows below give T cell receptor beta chains drawn from one sample of a study of T cell repertoires in cytomegalovirus infection. TCRdb independently ran MiXCR on the reads; one entry per CDR3 protein. The data show fewer than 300,000 distinct CDR3 sequences, about 25% seen once. Specimen: PBMCs. The receptor source for this set is a human donor in good health (CMV status not recorded). Some clones in this sample may be carry-over from other donors' samples. CDR3s include the opening cysteine and the closing phenylalanine or tryptophan. The order of the fields is V gene, J gene, clone size, D gene, CDR3 DNA, CDR3 protein. The D gene is left open where the match is weak. Size values are once, few and many counts, or a class for expanded clones, and some rows have none.

TRBV7-2	TRBJ2-4	many	TRBD2	TGTGCCAGCAGCTTGGGACTAGCGGGGGGTGACATTCAGTACTTC	CASSLGLAGGDIQYF
TRBV2	TRBJ1-5	few	.	TGTGCCAGCAGTGTTGGGGGCCAGCCCCAGCATTTT	CASSVGGQPQHF
TRBV5-5	TRBJ1-2	.	TRBD1	TGTGCCAGCAGCTCCCGGGACCGAGGGGGCCATGGCTACACCTTC	CASSSRDRGGHGYTF
TRBV7-9	TRBJ1-5	few	.	TGTGCCAGCAGCTTAGAGGGACGAGGGAATCAGCCCCAGCATTTT	CASSLEGRGNQPQHF
TRBV2	TRBJ2-3	few	.	TGTGCCAGCAGTTATTATCCGGGACTTTCGTCTAGCACAGATACGCAGTATTTT	CASSYYPGLSSSTDTQYF
TRBV29-1	TRBJ1-2	few	.	TGCAGCGCCGTCTCCGGGGGGGACTATGGCTACACCTTC	CSAVSGGDYGYTF
TRBV7-2	TRBJ2-1	many	TRBD2	TGTGCCAGCAGCTTAGCCCGAGGGGCGGGAGTGGCCTACAATGAGCAGTTCTTC	CASSLARGAGVAYNEQFF
TRBV7-3	TRBJ2-3	few	.	TGTGCCAGCAGCTTAACAGACGAGGGCACAGATACGCAGTATTTT	CASSLTDEGTDTQYF
TRBV7-8	TRBJ1-1	.	.	TGTGCCAGCAGCTTAGCGGCCCGTTTCACTGAAGCTTTCTTT	CASSLAARFTEAFF
TRBV28	TRBJ1-5	.	TRBD1	TGTGCCAGCAACACCGGGACAGGGGGCAATCAGCCCCAGCATTTT	CASNTGTGGNQPQHF
TRBV7-2	TRBJ2-2	many	.	TGTGCCAGCAGCCCACACAGGGAGACGGCCGGGGAGCTGTTTTTT	CASSPHRETAGELFF
TRBV2	TRBJ1-1	many	.	TGTGCCAGCAGTTCCGACGGCAACACTGAAGCTTTCTTT	CASSSDGNTEAFF
TRBV7-2	TRBJ1-5	.	.	TGTGCCAGCAGCTTAATGAGTATCGCTAGCAATCAGCCCCAGCATTTT	CASSLMSIASNQPQHF
TRBV10-3	TRBJ2-3	.	TRBD1	TGTGCCATCAGTGTCGACAGGGGCCCAGATACGCAGTATTTT	CAISVDRGPDTQYF
TRBV27	TRBJ2-1	.	TRBD1	TGTGCCAGCGGTACCAGGGACAGGGGGGCCGATGAGCAGTTCTTC	CASGTRDRGADEQFF
TRBV15	TRBJ2-7	.	TRBD2	TGTGCCACCAGCAGAGACGGGACTAGCGGCTACGAGCAGTACTTC	CATSRDGTSGYEQYF
TRBV7-2	TRBJ1-2	few	.	TGTGCCAGCACCGACCGATTCTATGGCTACACCTTC	CASTDRFYGYTF
TRBV2	TRBJ1-1	few	.	TGTGCCAGCTGCGTCTCGGGGGGGAACACTGAAGCTTTCTTT	CASCVSGGNTEAFF
TRBV5-4	TRBJ2-1	.	.	TGTGCCAGCAGCCCTAAAGGCAATGAGCAGTTCTTC	CASSPKGNEQFF
TRBV7-2	TRBJ2-3	many	.	TGTGCCAGCGGTTCCGCAGATACGCAGTATTTT	CASGSADTQYF
TRBV6-2/TRBV6-3	TRBJ2-5	.	.	TGTGCCAGCAGTTACTCGTCCGGGGACGTGGAGACCCAGTACTTC	CASSYSSGDVETQYF
TRBV19	TRBJ1-5	few	TRBD1	TGTGCCAGTAGTAGCCGATACCAACCCACAGGGGGTTGGCAGCCCCAGCATTTT	CASSSRYQPTGGWQPQHF
TRBV27	TRBJ1-4	.	TRBD1	TGTGCCAGCAGTGCCAAACAGGGGGCTTGGGAAAAACTGTTTTTT	CASSAKQGAWEKLFF
TRBV28	TRBJ2-5	.	TRBD2	TGTGCCAGCAGGGGGACTAGCGGCTTCCAAGAGACCCAGTACTTC	CASRGTSGFQETQYF
TRBV12-3/TRBV12-4	TRBJ2-1	many	TRBD1	TGTGCCAGCATAGCGGGACAGGGGGTCTACAATGAGCAGTTCTTC	CASIAGQGVYNEQFF
TRBV18	TRBJ1-1	.	TRBD1	TGTGCCAGCTCACCCCGGACAGGGAGTATGGAGACTGAAGCTTTCTTT	CASSPRTGSMETEAFF
TRBV7-9	TRBJ2-5	few	.	TGTGCCAGCAGCTTAGGGGCGACAGTGTACCAAGAGACCCAGTACTTC	CASSLGATVYQETQYF
TRBV7-8	TRBJ2-6	many	TRBD2	TGTGCCAGCAGCTCCACTAGCGGAATGGCTGGGGCCAACGTCCTGACTTTC	CASSSTSGMAGANVLTF
TRBV18	TRBJ2-5	.	.	TGTGCCAGCTCAGAAGGAAGGGATGAGACCCAGTACTTC	CASSEGRDETQYF
TRBV12-5	TRBJ2-1	few	.	TGTGCTAGTGGTTTGCTGTCTAGGCAGTTCTTC	CASGLLSRQFF
TRBV14	TRBJ1-1	.	.	TGTGCCAGCAGCCAAGATTTTGGTCAAGTGAACACTGAAGCTTTCTTT	CASSQDFGQVNTEAFF
TRBV28	TRBJ2-7	.	.	TGTGCCAGCAGTTCACCCCAGGTGAGCCCCTACGAGCAGTACTTC	CASSSPQVSPYEQYF
TRBV7-9	TRBJ1-1	few	TRBD1	TGTGCCAGCATTGTGGTTGGGACAGGGGGCTCTGAAGCTTTCTTT	CASIVVGTGGSEAFF
TRBV7-2	TRBJ2-7	.	.	TGTGCCAGCAGCACCCGGGCTTTAACTAAAGAGCAGTACTTC	CASSTRALTKEQYF
TRBV7-2	TRBJ2-1	many	.	TGTGCCAGCAGGGCCCTAGGGGGAGAGCAGTTCTTC	CASRALGGEQFF